This T cell receptor (beta chain) was captured in a study of vaccination effects on CD4 cells after COVID-19. Background on the study: After the second dose, samples were taken at median day 72.

Study conclusions and caveats: At late timepoints after vaccination, vaccine- and infection-induced clones shrank markedly.

Expansion with viral peptide pools was applied to antigen-specific CD4+ T cells by the ViraFEST assay prior to sequencing. The culture ran for nine to ten days, and then CD4+ T cells were isolated. Each person got two doses of an mRNA SARS-CoV-2 vaccine, BNT162b2 or mRNA-1273. All vaccine recipients tested negative for nucleocapsid antibodies and had never contracted SARS-CoV-2 infection. Half the medium was replaced with IL-2 medium on days 3 and 7. The table came from immunoSEQ multiplex PCR; TCRdb's copy has only in-frame clones and leaves some out. The sample includes some 50,000 clones, 65% to 75% of them seen just once. The CDR3 spans 15 residues. The V gene lost 0 bases and the J gene lost 0 bases, with 8 bases spanning the gap. CDR1 and CDR2 (germline): MNHEY, SMNVEV (reference sequence). A word on this clone: Its antigen remains unknown.

The receptor was derived from a human donor who received a COVID-19 vaccine. The starting material was CD4+ T cells from PBMCs cultured with HCoV-OC43 spike peptides, obtained after COVID-19 vaccination. Subset noted: HCoV-OC43 spike overlapping peptide pool stimulation. The gene calls are TRBV27 and TRBJ1-1; unclear D gene. The CDR3 loop reads CASSLSLQLNTEAFF. In DNA form, the CDR3 reads TGTGCCAGCAGTTTATCGTTACAACTGAACACTGAAGCTTTCTTT.